This T cell receptor beta chain was recovered during a study of identical twins. Notes on this clonotype: Its antigen is unidentified.

Germline CDR1 LGHDT, CDR2 YNNKEL (reference sequence). The CDR3 spans 17 residues. V lost 4 bases and J 1 base, leaving 14 bases between the germline ends. Notes on the study in general: Among monozygotic twins, out-of-frame TCR alpha sharing exceeded what models predicted. Invariant T cells like MAIT and iNKT could partly confound the zero-insertion analyses. Carriage of fewer insertions was seen in abundant cord blood beta clonotypes, whereas memory repertoires showed none.

TCRdb processed the 5' RACE reads anew with MiXCR; each CDR3 protein has one entry. The table lists around 250,000 distinct CDR3 sequences, around 7% of them singletons. These same data were also listed under a study on yellow fever vaccine responses in identical twins. This second report adds: Twin vaccine T cell responses reportedly seemed partly convergent, partly personalized.

The chain has TRBV3-1 and TRBJ2-6, with a tentative D call TRBD1 (5 bases). Specimen: memory (CD45RO+) T cells sorted from blood. The sequence was collected from a woman aged 18-30 years in good health. Here the CDR3 DNA reads TGTGCCAGCAGCCCTACAGGAACTTCTTCTGGGGCCAACGTCCTGACTTTC. Translation: CASSPTGTSSGANVLTF.